The clone carrying this T cell receptor beta chain was found a few times. Antigen unknown. The germline V gene has CDR1 SGDLS and CDR2 YYNGEE. The V gene end was trimmed by 0 bases and the J gene end by 4 bases; junction bases not matched to a gene: 3. This CDR3 has 15 amino acids. This record comes from a study of identical twins. Study-level points and caveats: Conclusions leaned on cross-sectional statistical analysis and did not track the same donors over time. With monozygotic twins, out-of-frame TCR alpha sharing exceeded what models estimated. Insertion counts were lower in abundant cord blood beta clonotypes, a trend that memory repertoires did not show.

Unique molecular identifiers were present on the cDNA, and a universal primer site came from template switching. From the 5' RACE reads, TCRdb called clonotypes with MiXCR, one entry per CDR3 protein. Found here are about 210,000 distinct CDR3 sequences, approximately 9% of them singletons; the top ten hold approximately 5.1%. Material: memory (CD45RO+) T cells sorted from blood. This receptor was taken from a young woman in good health. This chain connects TRBV9 to TRBJ2-4; 8 positions match TRBD1. CDR3 region: CASSVDGQGKNIQYF. The CDR3 DNA sequence: TGTGCCAGCAGCGTAGACGGACAGGGTAAAAACATTCAGTACTTC. Looking up the rest from reference TRBV9 and TRBJ2-4 gives the full variable domain: DSGVTQTPKHLITATGQRVTLRCSPRSGDLSVYWYQQSLDQGLQFLIQYYNGEERAKGNILERFSAQQFPDLHSELNLSSLELGDSALYFCASSVDGQGKNIQYFGAGTRLSVL.